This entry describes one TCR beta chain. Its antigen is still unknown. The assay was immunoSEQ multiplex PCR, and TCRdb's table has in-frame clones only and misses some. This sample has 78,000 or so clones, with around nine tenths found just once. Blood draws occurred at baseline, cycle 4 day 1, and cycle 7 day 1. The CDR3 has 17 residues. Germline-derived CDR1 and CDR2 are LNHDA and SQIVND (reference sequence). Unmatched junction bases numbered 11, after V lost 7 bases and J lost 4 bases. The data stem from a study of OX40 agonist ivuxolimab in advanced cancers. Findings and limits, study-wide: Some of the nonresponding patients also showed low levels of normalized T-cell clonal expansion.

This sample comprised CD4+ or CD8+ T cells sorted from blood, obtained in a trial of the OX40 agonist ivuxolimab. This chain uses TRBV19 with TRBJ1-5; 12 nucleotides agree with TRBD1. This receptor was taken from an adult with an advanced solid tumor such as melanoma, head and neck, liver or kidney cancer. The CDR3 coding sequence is TGTGCCAGTACCGATCCCCGGGACAGGGGGCCTAATCAGCCCCAGCATTTT. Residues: CASTDPRDRGPNQPQHF.